Following are 12 T cell receptor beta chains from one sample sequenced in a study of T cells after yellow fever vaccination. Using its own MiXCR run on the 5' RACE reads, TCRdb lists one record per CDR3 protein. The data show some 320,000 distinct CDR3 sequences, with 3.5% to 4.5% seen just once and just under 20% held by the top ten. The sample was PBMCs, taken 15 days after the yellow fever booster vaccination. Receptors originate from a man aged 18 to 29 who received the YFV17D yellow fever vaccine.

The V and J genes are TRBV5-1 and TRBJ2-5; D may be TRBD1 or TRBD2 (5 bases each). The CDR3 has 13 amino acids. Trimming removed 1 base at V and 5 bases at J, with 9 bases between. Germline-derived CDR1 and CDR2 are SGHRS and YFSETQ. The CDR3 spells CASSLPEGETQYF. The CDR3 region has the DNA TGCGCCAGCAGCTTGCCCGAGGGGGAGACCCAGTACTTC.

This clonotype was counted many times. The gene calls are TRBV10-3 and TRBJ2-1; D may be TRBD1 (6 bases). Germline assignment: CDR1 ENHRY and CDR2 SYGVKD. V lost 10 bases and J lost 5, with 18 bases in between. The CDR3 length is 14 residues. This CDR3 is CATDPGVSNNEQFF. The CDR3 DNA reads TGTGCCACGGACCCAGGGGTGTCGAACAATGAGCAGTTCTTC.

Many counts were recorded for this clonotype. This chain links TRBV20-1 with TRBJ2-4; no clear D gene. The V end lost 3 bases, the J end lost 2 bases, and 14 bases lay between the germline ends. The CDR3 length is 15 residues. Per the germline V gene, CDR1 is DFQATT and CDR2 is SNEGSKA (reference sequence). CDR3 DNA: TGCAGTGCTAGGGCCCTAGAATCATCCAAAAACATTCAGTACTTC. Protein: CSARALESSKNIQYF.

The genes are TRBV7-2 and TRBJ2-7; no clear D. Germline CDR1 is SGHTA and CDR2 is FQGNSA. The CDR3 loop spans 13 amino acids. V lost 2 bases to trimming and J lost 4 bases, with 9 bases between them. CDR3 residues: CASSLRPRYEQYF. CDR3 sequence (DNA): TGTGCCAGCAGCTTACGTCCTAGATACGAGCAGTACTTC.

The chain links TRBV6-2 or TRBV6-3 to TRBJ2-7; D uncertain. The CDR3 totals 13 residues. The germline V gene encodes CDR1 MNHEY and CDR2 SVGEGT. V dropped 2 bases and J dropped 1 base, with 6 bases sitting between them. CDR3 in DNA: TGTGCCAGCAGTTACGCAGCTTCCTACGAGCAGTACGTC. Protein sequence: CASSYAASYEQYV.

Many counts were recorded for this clonotype. This rearrangement joins TRBV12-3 or TRBV12-4 to TRBJ2-5, with 7 bases matching TRBD1. Unmatched junction bases numbered 4, after V lost 7 bases and J lost 2 bases. The length of the CDR3 is 13 residues. In DNA form, the CDR3 reads TGTGCCAGCAATAAGGGACAGCAAGAGACCCAGTACTTC. Its translation: CASNKGQQETQYF.

This clonotype was observed at least ten times. The chain links TRBV18 to TRBJ2-1; TRBD1 matches at 9 bases. The germline CDR1 and CDR2 sequences are KGHSH and LQKENI. This CDR3 region has 14 residues. With 5 bases clipped from V and 3 bases from J, the junction kept 2 bases outside the gene matches. This CDR3 is CASSETGGYNEQFF. The CDR3 DNA reads TGTGCCAGCTCAGAGACAGGGGGCTACAATGAGCAGTTCTTC.

This clonotype was recorded at least ten times. V and J are TRBV5-1 and TRBJ1-4; the D gene is possibly TRBD1 (5 bases). The V end was cut by 4 bases, the J end by 5 bases, with 12 bases between. The CDR3 extends over 14 amino acids. CDR1 and CDR2 from the germline V gene are SGHRS and YFSETQ. CDR3 sequence: CASSPTQGNEKLFF. The CDR3 DNA reads as TGCGCCAGCAGCCCGACCCAGGGAAATGAAAAACTGTTTTTT.

This clonotype was recorded at least ten times. The rearrangement links TRBV11-2 to TRBJ2-4, with 7 bases matching TRBD2. Germline loops: CDR1 SGHAT, CDR2 FQNNGV. The CDR3 length is 17 residues. The V gene end was trimmed by 5 bases and the J gene end by 6 bases; junction bases not matched to a gene: 16. Here the CDR3 DNA reads TGTGCCAGCAGCCCGGGGGAGGGACGACCGGTAGGAAACATTCAGTACTTC. This encodes CASSPGEGRPVGNIQYF.

This clonotype has at least ten counts. This chain joins TRBV7-2 and TRBJ2-4; 10 bases are a match to TRBD1. J was trimmed by 4 bases and V by 0 bases; bases with no gene match: 9. Germline V gene sequence: CDR1 SGHTA, CDR2 FQGNSA. The length of the CDR3 is 18 residues. CDR3 bases: TGTGCCAGCAGCTTAGCGCTATATCCGGGACAGGGGAAAAACATTCAGTACTTC. This gives the protein CASSLALYPGQGKNIQYF.

The chain combines TRBV20-1 with TRBJ2-7, with TRBD2 identical over 11 bases. CDR1 is DFQATT and CDR2 is SNEGSKA in the germline V gene (reference sequence). The CDR3 is 15 amino acids. The trim removed 6 bases at V and 0 bases at J, leaving 7 bases unmatched. The CDR3 spells CSARGLAESSYEQYV. CDR3 coding DNA: TGCAGTGCCAGGGGACTAGCGGAGAGCTCCTACGAGCAGTACGTC.

This clonotype appeared a few times. The chain employs TRBV19 and TRBJ1-5; D remains ambiguous. V lost 3 bases and J 2 bases, leaving 5 bases between the germline ends. Germline V gives CDR1 LNHDA, CDR2 SQIVND (reference sequence). The CDR3 spans 13 residues. CDR3 amino acids: CASSIARNQPQHF. CDR3 in DNA: TGTGCCAGTAGTATCGCCCGCAATCAGCCCCAGCATTTT.